The next 14 T cell receptor beta chains were all read from a single sample in a study of blood T cell repertoires in COVID-19. Repertoires were generated with immunoSEQ multiplex PCR, while TCRdb's copy carries only in-frame clones and drops some. The table records just over 90,000 clones, roughly 90% of them present only once. The sample was peripheral blood. These receptors all come from a human donor with active COVID-19. The donor label of this sample is uncertain.

This chain uses TRBV6-4 with TRBJ2-3; possible D gene TRBD2, 6 bases. This CDR3 has 16 residues. Looked up from germline, CDR1 is MRHNA and CDR2 is SNTAGT. The V gene lost 0 bases and the J gene lost 0 bases, with 10 bases spanning the gap. This CDR3 is CASSDSPGTSTDTQYF. The CDR3, as DNA: TGTGCCAGCAGTGACTCCCCCGGGACTAGCACAGATACGCAGTATTTT.

The chain couples TRBV9 to TRBJ2-3; 8 bases map to TRBD1. This CDR3 is 15 amino acids long. V shed 1 base and J 2 bases; nucleotides not matched to a gene: 3. Germline CDR1 SGDLS, CDR2 YYNGEE. The DNA for the CDR3 is TGTGCCAGCAGCGTAAATCAGGGGGCCACAGATACGCAGTATTTT. Translated: CASSVNQGATDTQYF.

The V gene is TRBV28, the J gene TRBJ2-7, with a weak D call TRBD1 (5 bases). Germline lookup yields CDR1 MDHEN and CDR2 SYDVKM. The ends were cut back, 11 bases at V and 7 bases at J, with 15 bases in the middle. The CDR3 length is 11 residues. CDR3 DNA: TGTGCCCTGGGGCGAACTAATGAGCAGTACTTC. This translates into CALGRTNEQYF.

V gene TRBV6-2 or TRBV6-3 combines with J gene TRBJ2-2; 9 bases are a match to TRBD1. Looked up from germline, CDR1 is MNHEY and CDR2 is SVGEGT. This CDR3 is 16 amino acids long. Trimming took 5 bases from V and 3 from J; bases not matched to a gene: 7. CDR3 region: CASSGQQGAYTGELFF. As DNA, the CDR3 is TGTGCCAGCAGTGGCCAACAGGGGGCGTACACCGGGGAGCTGTTTTTT.

This chain connects TRBV19 to TRBJ1-1; TRBD1 agrees at 8 bases. The CDR3 loop spans 16 amino acids. V was clipped by 5 bases and J by 2 bases; unmatched bases: 10. CDR1 and CDR2 from the germline V gene are LNHDA and SQIVND (reference sequence). In DNA, the CDR3 is TGTGCCAGTAGTCTAACCCCCGCAGGGGGCAACACTGAAGCTTTCTTT. Translating gives CASSLTPAGGNTEAFF.

V gene TRBV6-2 or TRBV6-3 combines with J gene TRBJ2-3; TRBD1 matches at 7 bases. Trimming cost V 6 bases and J 0 bases; bases outside gene matches: 6. This CDR3 region has 15 residues. Germline values: CDR1 MNHEY, CDR2 SVGEGT. For the CDR3, the DNA is TGTGCCAGCAGCTCTGGACAGGCTAGCACAGATACGCAGTATTTT. Protein product: CASSSGQASTDTQYF.

This clone was seen once. This chain links TRBV9 with TRBJ2-3; unclear D gene. Per germline, CDR1 SGDLS and CDR2 YYNGEE. The V and J ends lost 1 base and 6 bases respectively, with 9 bases between them. The CDR3 runs 13 residues. The CDR3: CASSVQHTDTQYF. DNA of the CDR3: TGTGCCAGCAGCGTACAACACACCGATACGCAGTATTTT. Looking up the rest from reference TRBV9 and TRBJ2-3 gives the full variable domain: DSGVTQTPKHLITATGQRVTLRCSPRSGDLSVYWYQQSLDQGLQFLIQYYNGEERAKGNILERFSAQQFPDLHSELNLSSLELGDSALYFCASSVQHTDTQYFGPGTRLTVL.

The rearrangement joins TRBV7-9 to TRBJ2-2; weak D call: TRBD2 (5 bases). This CDR3 comprises 15 residues. Germline CDR1 reads SEHNR; CDR2 reads FQNEAQ (reference sequence). V was trimmed by 5 bases and J by 4 bases, leaving 14 bases between them. CDR3 in amino acids: CASSPPSGSTGELFF. The CDR3 region has the DNA TGTGCCAGCAGCCCACCTTCGGGGAGCACCGGGGAGCTGTTTTTT.

The gene calls are TRBV7-9 and TRBJ2-1, with 7 bases matching TRBD1. The V gene's germline CDR1 is SEHNR and CDR2 FQNEAQ (reference sequence). V was pared by 4 bases and J by 8 bases, with 14 bases of the junction left unmatched. The CDR3 is 16 amino acids. CDR3 loop: CASSSRQGHEYYEQFF. The DNA of the CDR3 is TGTGCCAGCAGCTCCCGACAGGGCCATGAGTATTATGAGCAGTTCTTC.

V usage is TRBV7-9 and J usage is TRBJ2-1; 9 nucleotides line up with TRBD2. Germline V gives CDR1 SEHNR, CDR2 FQNEAQ (reference sequence). The CDR3 is 19 residues long. Trimming removed 1 base from V and 7 bases from J; junction bases left unmatched: 17. The CDR3 here is CASSLDRGSGGPGRNEQFF. The CDR3 nucleotides read TGTGCCAGCAGCTTAGATCGGGGCAGCGGGGGGCCTGGGCGGAATGAGCAGTTCTTC.

This chain uses TRBV7-2 with TRBJ2-1, with D possibly TRBD1 on 6 matching bases. Per germline, CDR1 SGHTA and CDR2 FQGNSA. Trimming stripped 5 bases from V and 4 bases from J, with 9 bases between. The CDR3 is made up of 13 amino acids. CDR3 in amino acids: CASSGQPYNEQFF. As DNA, the CDR3 is TGTGCCAGCAGCGGACAGCCTTACAATGAGCAGTTCTTC.

J is TRBJ2-7 and V is TRBV5-1, with TRBD1 identical over 7 bases. Germline values: CDR1 SGHRS, CDR2 YFSETQ. This CDR3 is 14 amino acids long. With V trimmed by 4 bases and J by 2 bases, 6 bases remained unmatched. The CDR3 DNA reads as TGCGCCAGCAGCCGGACAGGCCGGGCCTACGAGCAGTACTTC. Residues: CASSRTGRAYEQYF.

This clone occurred a few times. The V call is TRBV19, the J call TRBJ2-7; a weak D match, TRBD2 (6 bases). Deletions cut 5 bases from V and 3 bases from J, with 11 bases between. The CDR3 spans 13 residues. Germline values: CDR1 LNHDA, CDR2 SQIVND (reference sequence). The CDR3 DNA reads TGTGCCAGTAGTTTGGGACTGGGCTACGAGCAGTACTTC. The encoded protein is CASSLGLGYEQYF. The complete variable domain, with remaining parts taken from reference TRBV19 and TRBJ2-7, reads DGGITQSPKYLFRKEGQNVTLSCEQNLNHDAMYWYRQDPGQGLRLIYYSQIVNDFQKGDIAEGYSVSREKKESFPLTVTSAQKNPTAFYLCASSLGLGYEQYFGPGTRLTVT.

The chain couples TRBV5-8 to TRBJ1-2; no definite D call. The V end was cut by 1 base, the J end by 0 bases, with 7 bases between. This CDR3 has 14 amino acids. Germline V gene lookup returns CDR1 SGHTS and CDR2 YDEGEE. The CDR3 DNA reads as TGTGCCAGCAGCTTGTTGGCCTCTAACTATGGCTACACCTTC. The encoded protein is CASSLLASNYGYTF. The variable domain in full, completed from reference TRBV5-8 and TRBJ1-2, reads EAGVTQSPTHLIKTRGQQATLRCSPISGHTSVYWYQQALGLGLQFLLWYDEGEERNRGNFPPRFSGRQFPNYSSELNVNALELEDSALYLCASSLLASNYGYTFGSGTRLTVV.